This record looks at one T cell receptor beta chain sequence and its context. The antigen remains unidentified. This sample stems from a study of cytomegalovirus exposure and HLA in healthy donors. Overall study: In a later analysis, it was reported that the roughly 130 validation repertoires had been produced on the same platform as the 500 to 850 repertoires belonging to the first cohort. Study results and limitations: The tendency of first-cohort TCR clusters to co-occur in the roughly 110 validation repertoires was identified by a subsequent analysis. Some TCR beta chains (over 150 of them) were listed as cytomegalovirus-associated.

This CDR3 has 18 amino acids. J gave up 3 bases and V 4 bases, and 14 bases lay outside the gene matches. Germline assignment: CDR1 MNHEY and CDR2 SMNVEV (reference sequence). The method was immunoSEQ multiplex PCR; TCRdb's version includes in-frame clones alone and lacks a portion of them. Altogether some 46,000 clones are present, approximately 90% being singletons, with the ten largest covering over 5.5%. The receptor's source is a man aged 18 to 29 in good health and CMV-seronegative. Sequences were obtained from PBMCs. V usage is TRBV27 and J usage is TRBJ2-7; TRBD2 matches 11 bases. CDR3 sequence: CASSSLPLTSGTGYEQYF. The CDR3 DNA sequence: TGTGCCAGCAGTTCTCTTCCCCTGACTAGCGGGACAGGCTACGAGCAGTACTTC.